This T cell receptor beta chain originates from a study of blood T cell repertoires in COVID-19. Losses at the gene ends were 4 bases for V and 7 bases for J; bases not matched to a gene: 5. Germline assignment: CDR1 LGHNA and CDR2 YSLEER. This CDR3 is built from 15 residues. Authors' processing steps: Reference gene primer amplification in the assay estimated nucleated cell counts. Generated by immunoSEQ multiplex PCR, the TCRdb table keeps only in-frame clones and is missing some. Clone size and the V and J calls come from that table; the DNA yielded D and trimming. Among more than 55,000 clones listed, 85% to 90% were seen once.

The receptor's source is a human donor with active COVID-19. The donor label of this sample is uncertain. Sequencing was carried out using peripheral blood. J is TRBJ1-4 and V is TRBV4-3; 11 bases match TRBD1. In DNA form, the CDR3 reads TGCGCCAGCAGCCGGAGGACAGGGGGCGTTGAAAAACTGTTTTTT. Protein: CASSRRTGGVEKLFF.